This TCR beta chain originates from a study of T-cell memory formation after mild COVID-19. This clonotype was observed a handful of times. The CDR3 is 13 residues long. CDR1 and CDR2 from the germline V gene are SGDLS and YYNGEE. Trimming took 0 bases from V and 5 from J, leaving 7 bases between them. TCRdb reprocessed the 5' RACE reads with MiXCR, giving one entry per CDR3 protein. Found here are about 290,000 distinct CDR3 sequences, about 16% of them singletons; the top ten hold roughly 22%. The sequenced sample was PBMCs or a T cell subset sorted from them (not recorded which). The gene calls are TRBV9 and TRBJ2-3, with TRBD2 as a possible D gene (6 bases). The clonotype originates from a man aged 18 to 30 who had mild COVID-19 (a few samples of this study predate the infection). Cell type and time point are not known. CDR3 nucleotide sequence: TGTGCCAGCAGCGTAGGGGGGGTAGATACGCAGTATTTT. Amino acid sequence: CASSVGGVDTQYF.